Here is one T cell receptor beta chain with its context. Antigen: not known. TCRdb used MiXCR to reprocess the 5' RACE reads, holding one entry per CDR3 protein. The sample has fewer than 350,000 distinct CDR3 sequences, approximately 10% seen once. This entry comes from a study of CD8 T cells in ankylosing spondylitis. The CDR3 is made up of 16 amino acids. Trimming stripped 5 bases from V and 4 bases from J, with 15 bases between. Per germline, CDR1 SGHTA and CDR2 FQGNSA. The study, taken as a whole, reports: Within matched ankylosing spondylitis synovial fluid, disease-linked clones were reportedly significantly enriched. Certain motif variants had earlier been reported in reactive arthritis synovial fluid and blood.

This sequence joins TRBV7-2 and TRBJ1-6, with D possibly matching TRBD1 (6 bases). This TCR came from a female donor with ankylosing spondylitis or in good health (not recorded which). Sequencing used blood, either unsorted or a sorted T cell fraction (not recorded which). The CDR3 DNA reads as TGTGCCAGCAGCCTCAACCGGGACAAGTATAATTCACCCCTCCACTTT. It translates to CASSLNRDKYNSPLHF.